Shown below are 6 T cell receptor beta chains from a single sample sequenced in a study of T cells in Graves' hyperthyroidism and ophthalmopathy. RNA transcripts yielded amplified TCR beta CDR3 regions. First-round RT-PCR of the TCR CDR3 relied on the HTBI primer set. TCRdb redid the calling of the multiplex PCR reads with MiXCR, one entry per CDR3 protein. The sample contains approximately 590,000 distinct CDR3 sequences, roughly 14% of which appear only once. Sample: blood. The source is a woman younger than 45 with Graves' hyperthyroidism.

This clonotype was counted many times. J is TRBJ2-7 and V is TRBV28, with D possibly TRBD1 on 5 matching bases. Deletions cut 5 bases from V and 2 bases from J, with 13 bases between. CDR3 length equals 14 residues. Germline CDR1 is MDHEN and CDR2 is SYDVKM. As DNA, the CDR3 is TGTGCCAGCAGTGGGCTGGGGCGGCCCTACGAGCAGTACTTC. Its translation is CASSGLGRPYEQYF.

Of note for this clonotype: A read error likely explains this, since a far larger clone differs by one base. This chain connects TRBV5-1 to TRBJ1-1; possible D gene TRBD1, 6 bases. The CDR3 covers 14 residues. The germline CDR1 and CDR2 sequences are SGHRS and YFSETQ. CDR3: CASSYGGLNTEASF. In nucleotides, the CDR3 is TGCGCCAGCAGCTACGGGGGCTTGAACACTGAAGCTTCCTTT.

This clonotype was counted ten times or more. The V and J genes are TRBV28 and TRBJ2-7, with 8 bases fitting TRBD2. The junction had 11 bases not matched to a gene; V was cut back by 6 bases and J by 1 base. CDR1 and CDR2 from the germline V gene are MDHEN and SYDVKM. CDR3 length equals 16 residues. The CDR3 here is CASSPGGGGDSYEQYF. CDR3 nucleotide sequence: TGTGCCAGCAGCCCGGGGGGGGGGGGGGATTCCTACGAGCAGTACTTC. The complete variable domain, with remaining parts taken from reference TRBV28 and TRBJ2-7, reads DVKVTQSSRYLVKRTGEKVFLECVQDMDHENMFWYRQDPGLGLRLIYFSYDVKMKEKGDIPEGYSVSREKKERFSLILESASTNQTSMYLCASSPGGGGDSYEQYFGPGTRLTVT.

This clonotype was counted ten times or more. This rearrangement joins TRBV29-1 to TRBJ2-7; 12 positions agree with TRBD2. With V trimmed by 8 bases and J by 1 base, 18 bases remained unmatched. CDR1 is SQVTM and CDR2 is ANQGSEA in the germline V gene. The CDR3 sequence is 18 residues long. The CDR3 protein is CSYSLAGGTLDGSYEQYF. For the CDR3, the DNA is TGCAGCTATAGTCTAGCGGGAGGGACTCTCGACGGGTCCTACGAGCAGTACTTC.

The chain has TRBV11-3 and TRBJ2-1; D assignment may be TRBD1 or TRBD2 (5 bases each). The V gene lost 5 bases and the J gene lost 6 bases, with 23 bases spanning the gap. This CDR3 region has 17 residues. From germline, CDR1 is SGHNT and CDR2 YENEEA. The CDR3 loop reads CASSKHSGPTGSNEQFF. The CDR3, as DNA: TGTGCCAGCAGCAAGCATTCGGGACCGACGGGATCCAATGAGCAGTTCTTC.

The V call is TRBV5-5, the J call TRBJ2-3; 9 nucleotides match TRBD2. V gave up 0 bases and J gave up 1 base; unmatched junction bases: 9. Germline CDR1 is SGHKS and CDR2 is YYEKEE (reference sequence). This CDR3 is built from 18 residues. CDR3 bases: TGTGCCAGCAGCTTGGCCTTACTAGCGGGTATGGGCACAGATACGCAGTATTTT. This encodes CASSLALLAGMGTDTQYF.